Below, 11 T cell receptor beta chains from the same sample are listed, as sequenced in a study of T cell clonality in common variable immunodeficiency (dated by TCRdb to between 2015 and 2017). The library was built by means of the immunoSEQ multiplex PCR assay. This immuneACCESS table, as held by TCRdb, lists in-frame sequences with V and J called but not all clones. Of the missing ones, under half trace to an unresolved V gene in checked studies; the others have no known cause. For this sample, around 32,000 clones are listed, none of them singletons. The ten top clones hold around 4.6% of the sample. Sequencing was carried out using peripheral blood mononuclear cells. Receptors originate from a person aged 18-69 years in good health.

The sequenced part of the CDR3 DNA is TGTGCCAGCAGTGGGACAGTCAGTGTCAATCAGCCC. Its translation is CASSGTVSVNQP. The whole CDR3 is CASSGTVSVNQPQHF. This sequence joins TRBV2 and TRBJ1-5; possibly TRBD1 for D (6 bases). The read halts 3 residues ahead of the CDR3 end, with the missing end drawn from the germline J gene. V gave up 4 bases and J gave up 3 bases, with 13 bases separating them. The CDR3 contains 15 residues. From germline, CDR1 is SNHLY and CDR2 FYNNEI.

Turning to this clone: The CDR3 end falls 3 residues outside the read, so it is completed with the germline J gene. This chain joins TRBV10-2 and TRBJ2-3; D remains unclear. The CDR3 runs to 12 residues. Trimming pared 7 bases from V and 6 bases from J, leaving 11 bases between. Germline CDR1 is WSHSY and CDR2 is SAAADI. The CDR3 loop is CASKASTDTQYF. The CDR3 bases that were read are TGCGCCAGCAAGGCATCAACGGATACG.

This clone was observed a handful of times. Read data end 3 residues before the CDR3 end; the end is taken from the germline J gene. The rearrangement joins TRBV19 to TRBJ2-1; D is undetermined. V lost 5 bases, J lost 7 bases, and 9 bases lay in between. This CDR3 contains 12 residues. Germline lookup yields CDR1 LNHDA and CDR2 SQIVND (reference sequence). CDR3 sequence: CASSPNQNEQFF. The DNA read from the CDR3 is TGTGCCAGTAGTCCAAATCAGAATGAG.

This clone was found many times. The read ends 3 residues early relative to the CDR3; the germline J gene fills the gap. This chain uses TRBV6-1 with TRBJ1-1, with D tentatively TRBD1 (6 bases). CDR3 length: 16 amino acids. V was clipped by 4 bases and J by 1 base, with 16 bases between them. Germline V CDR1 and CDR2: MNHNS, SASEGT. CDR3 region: CASSGTWAGANTEAFF. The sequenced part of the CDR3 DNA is TGTGCCAGCAGTGGGACGTGGGCAGGGGCGAACACTGAA.

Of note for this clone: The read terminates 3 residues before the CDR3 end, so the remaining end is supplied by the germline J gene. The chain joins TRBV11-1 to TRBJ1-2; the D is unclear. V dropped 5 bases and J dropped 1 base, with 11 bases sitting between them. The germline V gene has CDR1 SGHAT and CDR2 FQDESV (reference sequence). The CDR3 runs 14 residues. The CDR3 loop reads CASSTAGHNYGYTF. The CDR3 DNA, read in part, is TGTGCCAGCAGCACTGCGGGCCATAACTATGGC.

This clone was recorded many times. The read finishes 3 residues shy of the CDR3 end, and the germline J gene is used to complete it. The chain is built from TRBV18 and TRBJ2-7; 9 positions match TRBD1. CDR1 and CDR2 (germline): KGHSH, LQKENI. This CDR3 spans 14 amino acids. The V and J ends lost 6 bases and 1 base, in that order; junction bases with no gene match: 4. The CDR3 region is CASSPGQGSYEQYF. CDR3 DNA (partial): TGTGCCAGCTCGCCTGGACAGGGGTCCTACGAG. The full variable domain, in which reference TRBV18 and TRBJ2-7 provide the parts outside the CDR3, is NAGVMQNPRHLVRRRGQEARLRCSPMKGHSHVYWYRQLPEEGLKFMVYLQKENIIDESGMPKERFSAEFPKEGPSILRIQQVVRGDSAAYFCASSPGQGSYEQYFGPGTRLTVT.

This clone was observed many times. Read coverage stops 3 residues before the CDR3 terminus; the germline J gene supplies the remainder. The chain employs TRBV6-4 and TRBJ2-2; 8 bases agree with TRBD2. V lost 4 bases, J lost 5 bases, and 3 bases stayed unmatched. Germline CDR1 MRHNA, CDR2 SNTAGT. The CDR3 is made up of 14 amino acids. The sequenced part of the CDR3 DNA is TGTGCCAGCAGTGGTGCTAGCGGGACCGGGGAG. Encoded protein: CASSGASGTGE. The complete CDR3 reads CASSGASGTGELFF.

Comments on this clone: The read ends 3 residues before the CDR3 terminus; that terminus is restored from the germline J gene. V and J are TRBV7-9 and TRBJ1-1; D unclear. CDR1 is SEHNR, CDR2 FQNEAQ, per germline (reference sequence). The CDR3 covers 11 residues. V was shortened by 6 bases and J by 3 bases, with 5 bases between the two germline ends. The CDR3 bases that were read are TGTGCCAGCAGTCGGGACACTGAA. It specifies CASSRDTE. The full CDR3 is CASSRDTEAFF.

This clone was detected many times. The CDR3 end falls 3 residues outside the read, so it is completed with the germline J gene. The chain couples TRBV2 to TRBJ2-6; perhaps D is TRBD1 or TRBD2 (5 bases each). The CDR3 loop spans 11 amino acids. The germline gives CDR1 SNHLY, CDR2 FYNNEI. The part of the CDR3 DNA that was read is TGTGCCAGCAGCTCCAGGGAGGTC. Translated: CASSSREV. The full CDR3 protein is CASSSREVLTF.

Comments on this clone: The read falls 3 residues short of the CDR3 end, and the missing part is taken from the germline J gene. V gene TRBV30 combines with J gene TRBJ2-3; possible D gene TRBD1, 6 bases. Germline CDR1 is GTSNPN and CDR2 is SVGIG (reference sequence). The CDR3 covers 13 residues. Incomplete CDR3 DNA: TGTGCCTGGAGTCAGGGGCGTAATCAGCCG. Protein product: CAWSQGRNQP. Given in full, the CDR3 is CAWSQGRNQPQYF.

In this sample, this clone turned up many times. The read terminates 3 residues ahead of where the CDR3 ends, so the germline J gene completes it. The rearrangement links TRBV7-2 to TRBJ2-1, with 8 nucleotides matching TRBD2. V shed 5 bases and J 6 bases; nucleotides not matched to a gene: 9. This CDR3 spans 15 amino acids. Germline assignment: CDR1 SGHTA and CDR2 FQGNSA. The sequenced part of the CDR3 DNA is TGTGCCAGCAGCCTCCATCCCGGACTAGCCAATGAG. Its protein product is CASSLHPGLANE. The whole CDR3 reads CASSLHPGLANEQFF.